The clone carrying this T cell receptor beta chain showed up just a few times. At one boundary the junction diverges from the germline segment, which might be a read error. These data come from a study of metastatic and nonmetastatic thyroid tumors. CDR1 and CDR2 from the germline V gene are SGHTA and FQGNSA. The CDR3 has 13 residues. Thyroid surgery was preceded by no treatment in any patient. MiXCR re-clonotyped the PCR reads for TCRdb. The profile shows 18,000 or so clones, roughly 23% of them singletons. The chain joins TRBV7-2 to TRBJ2-7, with D unresolved. The sample taken for sequencing was tumor tissue. This sequence was found in a female donor with papillary thyroid cancer or a benign thyroid nodule (not recorded which). Some clones in this sample may be carry-over from other donors' samples. In DNA form, the CDR3 reads TGTGCCAGCAGCTTAAGCTCCTCCCACGAGCAGTACTTC. It encodes CASSLSSSHEQYF.